One sample yielded the 27 T cell receptor beta chains listed below, sequenced in a study of blood T cell repertoires in COVID-19. Measured with immunoSEQ multiplex PCR; TCRdb has only the in-frame clones, and not every one. The sample yields under 60,000 clones, 90% to 95% seen once. Sequenced sample: peripheral blood. These receptors were obtained from a middle-aged man with acute or convalescent COVID-19.

The chain combines TRBV30 with TRBJ2-1, with 7 bases fitting TRBD2. The CDR3 spans 13 residues. Losses at the gene ends were 2 bases for V and 6 bases for J; bases not matched to a gene: 4. Germline CDR1 GTSNPN, CDR2 SVGIG (reference sequence). The CDR3: CAWSPTSFNEQFF. Here the CDR3 DNA reads TGTGCCTGGAGTCCGACTAGCTTCAATGAGCAGTTCTTC.

The rearrangement uses TRBV19 and TRBJ1-6, with 11 bases aligning to TRBD1. V lost 5 bases and J lost 5; bases outside the gene matches: 5. The CDR3 contains 16 residues. Germline CDR1 is LNHDA and CDR2 is SQIVND (reference sequence). The CDR3 loop is CASSPGQGANNSPLHF. The CDR3 DNA reads TGTGCCAGTAGTCCCGGACAGGGGGCTAATAATTCACCCCTCCACTTT.

The J gene is TRBJ2-6, the V gene TRBV4-3; no definite D call. There are 17 residues in the CDR3. V was clipped by 3 bases and J by 4 bases, with 16 bases between them. From germline, CDR1 is LGHNA and CDR2 YSLEER. The CDR3 DNA is TGCGCCAGCAGCCACCAACCCCCAGCGAACGGGGCCAACGTCCTGACTTTC. It specifies CASSHQPPANGANVLTF.

This chain uses TRBV4-1 with TRBJ2-1; TRBD1 matches at 8 bases. V dropped 11 bases and J dropped 2; count of bases not matched to a gene: 11. There are 15 residues in the CDR3. Germline loops: CDR1 MGHRA, CDR2 YSYEKL. CDR3: CASTTGTGAYNEQFF. The CDR3 DNA is TGCGCCTCCACAACCGGGACAGGAGCCTACAATGAGCAGTTCTTC.

The chain joins TRBV7-8 to TRBJ1-2; 8 bases match TRBD1. CDR3 length: 17 residues. CDR1 SGHVS and CDR2 FQNEAQ come from the germline V gene. V gave up 1 base and J gave up 6 bases; unmatched junction bases: 13. CDR3 residues: CASSLGWTGTPSHGYTF. In DNA, the CDR3 is TGTGCCAGCAGCTTAGGCTGGACAGGGACTCCTTCACATGGCTACACCTTC.

V gene TRBV19 combines with J gene TRBJ2-7; D is possibly TRBD1 (6 bases). The V and J ends lost 3 bases and 6 bases respectively, with 9 bases between them. Germline V gene sequence: CDR1 LNHDA, CDR2 SQIVND (reference sequence). The CDR3 runs to 12 residues. The CDR3 loop is CASSILTGEQYF. The CDR3 DNA sequence: TGTGCCAGTAGTATCCTGACAGGCGAGCAGTACTTC.

Written as DNA, the CDR3 is TGTGCCAGCAGTCAAAAGCGGGACCGCTCCTACAATGAGCAGTTCTTC. Protein product: CASSQKRDRSYNEQFF. V and J are TRBV6-2 or TRBV6-3 and TRBJ2-1; TRBD2 matches 7 bases. V was pared by 5 bases and J by 0 bases, with 7 bases of the junction left unmatched. In germline, CDR1 is MNHEY, CDR2 SVGEGT. The CDR3 has 16 residues.

V gene TRBV5-1 combines with J gene TRBJ1-4, with TRBD1 matching 9 bases. Germline V gives CDR1 SGHRS, CDR2 YFSETQ. The CDR3 runs to 18 residues. V was clipped by 3 bases and J by 0 bases; unmatched bases: 9. The CDR3 loop reads CASSSGQGYQATNEKLFF. CDR3 nucleotide sequence: TGCGCCAGCAGCTCAGGACAGGGGTATCAGGCAACTAATGAAAAACTGTTTTTT.

The rearrangement links TRBV5-1 to TRBJ2-1; 13 bases are a match to TRBD2. The CDR3 spans 20 residues. The V gene's germline CDR1 is SGHRS and CDR2 YFSETQ. The V and J ends lost 7 bases and 0 bases, in that order; junction bases with no gene match: 16. CDR3: CASAPRPGLAGWNSYNEQFF. The CDR3 bases are TGCGCCAGCGCCCCGAGGCCGGGACTAGCGGGATGGAACTCCTACAATGAGCAGTTCTTC.

V gene TRBV9 combines with J gene TRBJ1-2; D is possibly TRBD1 (6 bases). Germline assignment: CDR1 SGDLS and CDR2 YYNGEE. CDR3 size: 15 residues. Trimming removed 3 bases at V and 2 bases at J, with 14 bases between. The CDR3: CASSEPHQGNYGYTF. Written as DNA, the CDR3 is TGTGCCAGCAGCGAGCCCCACCAGGGGAACTATGGCTACACCTTC.

The chain is built from TRBV19 and TRBJ2-1; unclear D gene. The germline V and J ends were trimmed by 3 bases and 7 bases, with 10 bases remaining between them. The CDR3 extends over 13 amino acids. CDR1 is LNHDA, CDR2 SQIVND, per germline (reference sequence). The CDR3 is CASSIKLRNEQFF. The CDR3 nucleotides read TGTGCCAGTAGTATTAAATTGCGGAATGAGCAGTTCTTC.

This clone came up a few times. The chain combines TRBV7-2 with TRBJ2-5; 16 positions agree with TRBD2. The CDR3 is 19 residues long. V lost 1 base, J lost 6 bases, and 11 bases stayed unmatched. CDR1 SGHTA and CDR2 FQGNSA come from the germline V gene. The chain's CDR3 is CASSLGGPGTSGRGQTQYF. For the CDR3, the DNA is TGTGCCAGCAGCTTAGGGGGGCCCGGGACTAGCGGGAGGGGGCAGACCCAGTACTTC. The complete variable domain, with remaining parts taken from reference TRBV7-2 and TRBJ2-5, reads GAGVSQSPSNKVTEKGKDVELRCDPISGHTALYWYRQSLGQGLEFLIYFQGNSAPDKSGLPSDRFSAERTGGSVSTLTIQRTQQEDSAVYLCASSLGGPGTSGRGQTQYFGPGTRLLVL.

The J gene is TRBJ1-4, the V gene TRBV6-5, with D tentatively TRBD1 (5 bases). Trimming pared 1 base from V and 10 bases from J, leaving 13 bases between. CDR1 and CDR2 from the germline V gene are MNHEY and SVGAGI. The CDR3 length is 14 residues. The CDR3 DNA reads TGTGCCAGCAGTTACTTCAGGGAGGACCGAAAACTGTTTTTT. Translation gives CASSYFREDRKLFF.

The J gene is TRBJ1-2, the V gene TRBV7-6; 9 nucleotides align to TRBD1. Germline V gene data show CDR1 as SGHVS and CDR2 as FNYEAQ. The CDR3 contains 14 residues. J was trimmed by 5 bases and V by 1 base; bases with no gene match: 2. CDR3 amino acids: CASSLVDRGYGYTF. Written as DNA, the CDR3 is TGTGCCAGCAGCTTAGTCGACAGGGGGTATGGCTACACCTTC.

The rearrangement uses TRBV19 and TRBJ2-5; 9 nucleotides agree with TRBD2. The CDR3 length is 16 residues. The V segment lost 4 bases and the J segment 4 bases; nucleotides outside the gene matches: 10. CDR1 and CDR2 from the germline V gene are LNHDA and SQIVND (reference sequence). The CDR3 reads CASSTLAGAEVETQYF. The CDR3 coding sequence is TGTGCCAGTAGTACCTTAGCGGGAGCCGAGGTAGAGACCCAGTACTTC.

The chain carries TRBV6-1 and TRBJ1-6, with a weak D call TRBD1 (6 bases). From germline, CDR1 is MNHNS and CDR2 SASEGT. The CDR3 is made up of 16 amino acids. V was cut by 2 bases and J by 7 bases, with 15 bases left in between. CDR3 DNA: TGTGCCAGCAGTGAAATAACAGGGTACCGGAATTCACCCCTCCACTTT. Translation gives CASSEITGYRNSPLHF.

The rearrangement joins TRBV7-2 to TRBJ2-7, with 7 nucleotides matching TRBD1. V trimming: 1 base; J trimming: 4 bases; junction bases outside the gene matches: 7. The germline gives CDR1 SGHTA, CDR2 FQGNSA. The length of the CDR3 is 15 residues. CDR3 in amino acids: CASSLEPGGGYEQYF. The CDR3 DNA reads TGTGCCAGCAGCTTAGAACCAGGGGGTGGGTACGAGCAGTACTTC.

The V gene is TRBV5-4, the J gene TRBJ2-7; D perhaps matches TRBD2 (6 bases). CDR1 is SGHNT and CDR2 is YYREEE in the germline V gene (reference sequence). The CDR3 length is 14 residues. V dropped 8 bases and J dropped 2 bases, with 17 bases sitting between them. The CDR3 here is CASSTGTGAYEQYF. For the CDR3, the DNA is TGTGCCAGTAGTACTGGGACGGGAGCCTACGAGCAGTACTTC.

A single count supports this clone. J is TRBJ2-7 and V is TRBV19, with 7 nucleotides matching TRBD2. Trimming cost V 5 bases and J 4 bases; bases outside gene matches: 11. CDR3 size: 15 residues. Germline values: CDR1 LNHDA, CDR2 SQIVND (reference sequence). The DNA for the CDR3 is TGTGCCAGTAGTTTTTTGGCGGGAGAAGGGTACGAGCAGTACTTC. This sequence encodes CASSFLAGEGYEQYF.

The CDR3 DNA is TGTGCCAGCAGCTCCTTCATGGGCAGTTACAATGAGCAGTTCTTC. It specifies CASSSFMGSYNEQFF. The chain uses TRBV7-2 and TRBJ2-1; the D is unclear. V was clipped by 4 bases and J by 4 bases, with 14 bases between them. This CDR3 contains 15 residues. Germline V gene sequence: CDR1 SGHTA, CDR2 FQGNSA. Supplemented by reference TRBV7-2 and TRBJ2-1, the full variable domain reads GAGVSQSPSNKVTEKGKDVELRCDPISGHTALYWYRQSLGQGLEFLIYFQGNSAPDKSGLPSDRFSAERTGGSVSTLTIQRTQQEDSAVYLCASSSFMGSYNEQFFGPGTRLTVL.

This chain uses TRBV12-3 or TRBV12-4 with TRBJ2-5; maybe TRBD2 (6 bases). This CDR3 spans 12 amino acids. V was cut by 8 bases and J by 2 bases, with 9 bases left in between. The CDR3 spells CASRGRQETQYF. The CDR3 nucleotides are TGTGCCAGCCGGGGGAGACAAGAGACCCAGTACTTC.

The rearrangement uses TRBV12-3 or TRBV12-4 and TRBJ2-7; unclear D gene. The V end was cut by 5 bases, the J end by 7 bases, with 15 bases between. The CDR3 length is 13 residues. The CDR3 DNA follows: TGTGCCAGCAGTCAGCTGGGCGTTAGGGAGCAGTACTTC. Translation gives CASSQLGVREQYF.

The chain employs TRBV4-1 and TRBJ1-3, with 7 nucleotides matching TRBD1. Germline values: CDR1 MGHRA, CDR2 YSYEKL. With 4 bases clipped from V and 4 bases from J, the junction kept 7 bases outside the gene matches. This CDR3 comprises 15 residues. CDR3 in DNA: TGCGCCAGCAGCCGTCCTTCAGGGGGAGGAAACACCATATATTTT. This sequence encodes CASSRPSGGGNTIYF.

This clone was observed a single time. J is TRBJ2-3 and V is TRBV4-1; TRBD1 agrees at 8 bases. CDR3 length: 16 residues. CDR1 is MGHRA, CDR2 YSYEKL, per germline. V lost 4 bases and J lost 3; bases outside the gene matches: 9. As DNA, the CDR3 is TGCGCCAGCAGCCGAACAGGGGGGATTAATACAGATACGCAGTATTTT. Its protein product is CASSRTGGINTDTQYF.

The rearrangement links TRBV28 to TRBJ2-1; 7 nucleotides match TRBD1. Germline trimming cut 5 bases from V and 0 bases from J; bases unmatched to any gene: 10. The CDR3 loop spans 17 amino acids. Germline CDR1 is MDHEN and CDR2 is SYDVKM. The CDR3 region is CASSINTGVPSYNEQFF. In DNA, the CDR3 is TGTGCCAGCAGTATCAATACAGGGGTTCCCTCCTACAATGAGCAGTTCTTC.

This chain joins TRBV7-9 and TRBJ2-1, with TRBD1 matching 10 bases. The V segment lost 4 bases and the J segment 1 base; nucleotides outside the gene matches: 7. CDR3 length equals 17 residues. CDR1 is SEHNR and CDR2 is FQNEAQ in the germline V gene (reference sequence). CDR3 in DNA: TGTGCCAGCAGCTGGACAGGGGGGCCGGGGTCCTACAATGAGCAGTTCTTC. Translated, it gives CASSWTGGPGSYNEQFF.

V and J are TRBV4-1 and TRBJ2-1, with TRBD2 matching 8 bases. V gave up 4 bases and J gave up 9 bases; unmatched junction bases: 11. Germline V gene sequence: CDR1 MGHRA, CDR2 YSYEKL. This CDR3 has 15 amino acids. As DNA, the CDR3 is TGCGCCAGCAGCCTAGTCGAAGCGGGAGCTCTTGAGCAGTTCTTC. It codes for CASSLVEAGALEQFF.